This T cell receptor beta chain was retrieved from a study of control samples from healthy donors and cancer patients. Trimming removed 3 bases from V and 5 bases from J, with 16 bases in between. CDR1 is LNHDA and CDR2 is SQIVND in the germline V gene (reference sequence). The CDR3 extends over 15 amino acids. Assay used: immunoSEQ multiplex PCR; TCRdb lists only in-frame clones, some missing. The sample gives about 96,000 clones, approximately 93% of which show up once; about 7.3% is in the top ten. The sequenced sample consisted of blood. V usage is TRBV19 and J usage is TRBJ1-2, with D possibly being TRBD1 (5 bases). This clonotype was obtained from a man younger than 35 in good health. CDR3 region: CASSIWGSGRYGYTF. The DNA of the CDR3 is TGTGCCAGTAGTATCTGGGGTTCAGGGCGGTATGGCTACACCTTC.